A single TCR beta chain is shown here with its context. Its antigen is unidentified. V gave up 1 base and J gave up 2 bases; unmatched junction bases: 1. Germline CDR1 MNHEY, CDR2 SVGEGT. This CDR3 is built from 14 residues. TCRdb reanalysed the 5' RACE reads using MiXCR and keeps one entry per CDR3 protein. The sample has 150,000 to 200,000 distinct CDR3 sequences, 20% to 25% seen once. The entry originates in a study of T-cell memory formation after mild COVID-19. Study-wide results and limits: The study detected some responding clones in pre-infection memory, suggesting cross-reactive memory joined. Contracting clones localized mainly to CM and EM when CD4+ and mainly to EMRA when CD8+.

The sample taken for sequencing was PBMCs or a T cell subset sorted from them (not recorded which). The chain links TRBV6-2 or TRBV6-3 to TRBJ2-7; 8 bases fit TRBD1. The sequence was obtained from an adult woman who had mild COVID-19 (a few samples of this study predate the infection). Cell type and time point are not known. CDR3 nucleotide sequence: TGTGCCAGCAGTTACTTGGGACAGGCCTACGAGCAGTACTTC. This codes for CASSYLGQAYEQYF.